These T cell receptor beta chains were read from a single sample in a study of cytomegalovirus exposure and HLA in healthy donors. Only in-frame clones appear in the TCRdb table, and some are missing; sequencing was by immunoSEQ multiplex PCR. The sample lists around 150,000 clones, under 90% occurring once. Sample: PBMCs. The receptors here all came from a boy between 2 and 10 years old in good health and CMV-seronegative. The CDR3 runs from the conserved cysteine through the conserved F or W. Each record gives: CDR3 DNA, CDR3 protein, V gene, CDR3 length, J gene, clone size, D gene. D genes are given only for firm matches. Not all rows give a size; the values are once, few, many and, for expanded clones, a class.

cdr3_nt: TGTGCCAGCACGCGACTAGCGGGAACCTACGAGCAGTACTTC
cdr3_aa: CASTRLAGTYEQYF
v_call: TRBV28
cdr3_length: 14
j_call: TRBJ2-7
clone_size: NA
d_call: TRBD2

cdr3_nt: TGTGCCAGCAAGACAGTCCGTAACTACACCGGGGAGCTGTTTTTT
cdr3_aa: CASKTVRNYTGELFF
v_call: TRBV13
cdr3_length: 15
j_call: TRBJ2-2
clone_size: NA
d_call: NA

cdr3_nt: TGTGCCAGCAGCCCTAGTAGGCCCTTGAACACTGAAGCTTTCTTT
cdr3_aa: CASSPSRPLNTEAFF
v_call: TRBV7-3
cdr3_length: 15
j_call: TRBJ1-1
clone_size: NA
d_call: NA

cdr3_nt: TGCGCCAGCAGCCAAATAAGGGGAGGGGGGGGAACTGAAGCTTTCTTT
cdr3_aa: CASSQIRGGGGTEAFF
v_call: TRBV4-1
cdr3_length: 16
j_call: TRBJ1-1
clone_size: NA
d_call: NA

cdr3_nt: TGTGCCAGTAGTAAAGATGCTCTAGGGGGTCTGGTTGAGCAGTACTTC
cdr3_aa: CASSKDALGGLVEQYF
v_call: TRBV19
cdr3_length: 16
j_call: TRBJ2-7
clone_size: NA
d_call: NA

cdr3_nt: TGTGCCAGCCGAGGGGGCGCATTCACCGGGGAGCTGTTTTTT
cdr3_aa: CASRGGAFTGELFF
v_call: TRBV9
cdr3_length: 14
j_call: TRBJ2-2
clone_size: NA
d_call: TRBD1

cdr3_nt: TGCGCCAGCAGTGCCCAGCGGGGGGGTATCACTGAAGCTTTCTTT
cdr3_aa: CASSAQRGGITEAFF
v_call: TRBV10-1
cdr3_length: 15
j_call: TRBJ1-1
clone_size: NA
d_call: NA

cdr3_nt: TGTGCCAGCAGTTTGATAGGGACAACTATGAATGAGCAGTTCTTC
cdr3_aa: CASSLIGTTMNEQFF
v_call: TRBV27
cdr3_length: 15
j_call: TRBJ2-1
clone_size: NA
d_call: NA

cdr3_nt: TGTGCCAGCAGCGTAGACGGGGGGGTAAGGAGAGTCGAGCAGTACTTC
cdr3_aa: CASSVDGGVRRVEQYF
v_call: TRBV9
cdr3_length: 16
j_call: TRBJ2-7
clone_size: NA
d_call: TRBD2

cdr3_nt: TGTGCCATCAGTGGGGGGGGCTCCTACAATGAGCAGTTCTTC
cdr3_aa: CAISGGGSYNEQFF
v_call: TRBV10-3
cdr3_length: 14
j_call: TRBJ2-1
clone_size: NA
d_call: TRBD2

cdr3_nt: TGTGCCAGCAGCCCTCGACTAGCCCTCCCATTAAACACCGGGGAGCTGTTTTTT
cdr3_aa: CASSPRLALPLNTGELFF
v_call: TRBV11-3
cdr3_length: 18
j_call: TRBJ2-2
clone_size: NA
d_call: TRBD2

cdr3_nt: TGTGCCAGCAGCCGGGCAGGGCGGGAGACGCCCCAGCATTTT
cdr3_aa: CASSRAGRETPQHF
v_call: TRBV6-1
cdr3_length: 14
j_call: TRBJ1-5
clone_size: NA
d_call: NA

cdr3_nt: TGCGCCAGCAGCGAATTACAGGCCCTGGGGGAGCAGTACTTC
cdr3_aa: CASSELQALGEQYF
v_call: TRBV10-1
cdr3_length: 14
j_call: TRBJ2-7
clone_size: NA
d_call: NA

cdr3_nt: TGTGCCAGTAGTATAGAGAGGACGGAACCGGGACTAGCGGGAGGAATTGCCAAAAACATTCAGTACTTC
cdr3_aa: CASSIERTEPGLAGGIAKNIQYF
v_call: TRBV19
cdr3_length: 23
j_call: TRBJ2-4
clone_size: NA
d_call: TRBD2

cdr3_nt: TGTGCCAGTAGTATAGGGGGCAGGAGTCTCCACAATGAGCAGTTCTTC
cdr3_aa: CASSIGGRSLHNEQFF
v_call: TRBV19
cdr3_length: 16
j_call: TRBJ2-1
clone_size: few
d_call: NA

cdr3_nt: TGTGCCACCGCCACTAGCGGCGCAACCACCGGGGAGCTGTTTTTT
cdr3_aa: CATATSGATTGELFF
v_call: TRBV19
cdr3_length: 15
j_call: TRBJ2-2
clone_size: NA
d_call: TRBD2

cdr3_nt: TGTGCCAGCAGCTTCGGGGGGACAGGGGGCTCTGGCTACACCTTC
cdr3_aa: CASSFGGTGGSGYTF
v_call: TRBV11-3
cdr3_length: 15
j_call: TRBJ1-2
clone_size: once
d_call: TRBD1

cdr3_nt: TGTGCCAGCAGCCAATCGAGTTTCAGGGACACGCCGTTCTTC
cdr3_aa: CASSQSSFRDTPFF
v_call: TRBV16
cdr3_length: 14
j_call: TRBJ2-7
clone_size: NA
d_call: NA

cdr3_nt: TGTGCCAGCAGTCACGACAGGGGTTGTTACACCTTC
cdr3_aa: CASSHDRGCYTF
v_call: TRBV7-9
cdr3_length: 12
j_call: TRBJ1-2
clone_size: NA
d_call: TRBD1

cdr3_nt: TGTGCCAGCAGCGCCGGGGGAAAAAGAACGGGTGGCTACACCTTC
cdr3_aa: CASSAGGKRTGGYTF
v_call: TRBV2
cdr3_length: 15
j_call: TRBJ1-2
clone_size: NA
d_call: NA

cdr3_nt: TGTGCCAGCAGCCTCCGGGACGGACTACTTTCTGGTGAAAAACTGTTTTTT
cdr3_aa: CASSLRDGLLSGEKLFF
v_call: TRBV7-2
cdr3_length: 17
j_call: TRBJ1-4
clone_size: NA
d_call: NA

cdr3_nt: TGTGCCAGCAGGGTGCCAGGGCCTCAAGAGACCCAGTACTTC
cdr3_aa: CASRVPGPQETQYF
v_call: TRBV7-9
cdr3_length: 14
j_call: TRBJ2-5
clone_size: few
d_call: NA